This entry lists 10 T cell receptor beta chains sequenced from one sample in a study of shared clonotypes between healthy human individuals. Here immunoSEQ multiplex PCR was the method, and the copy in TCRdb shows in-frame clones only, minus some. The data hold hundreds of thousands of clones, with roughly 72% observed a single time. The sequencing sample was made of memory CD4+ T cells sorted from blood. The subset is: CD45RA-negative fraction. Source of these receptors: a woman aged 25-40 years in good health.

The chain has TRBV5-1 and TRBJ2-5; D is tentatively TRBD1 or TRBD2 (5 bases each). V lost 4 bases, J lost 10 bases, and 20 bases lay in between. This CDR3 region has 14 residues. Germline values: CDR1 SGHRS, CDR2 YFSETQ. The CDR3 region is CASSQDTVVGDQYF. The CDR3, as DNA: TGCGCCAGCAGCCAGGACACGGTCGTCGGGGACCAGTACTTC.

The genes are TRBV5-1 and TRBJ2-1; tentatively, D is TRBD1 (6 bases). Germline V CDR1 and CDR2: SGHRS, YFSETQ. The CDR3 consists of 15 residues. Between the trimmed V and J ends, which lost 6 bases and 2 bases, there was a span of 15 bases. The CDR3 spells CASTRDRPAYNEQFF. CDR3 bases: TGCGCCAGCACCCGCGACAGGCCAGCCTACAATGAGCAGTTCTTC.

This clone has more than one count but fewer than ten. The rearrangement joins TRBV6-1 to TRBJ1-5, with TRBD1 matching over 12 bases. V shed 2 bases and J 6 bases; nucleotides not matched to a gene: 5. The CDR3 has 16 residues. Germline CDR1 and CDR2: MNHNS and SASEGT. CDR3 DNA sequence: TGTGCCAGCAGTGAAATCGGGACAGGGGGCTCTCAGCCCCAGCATTTT. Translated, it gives CASSEIGTGGSQPQHF.

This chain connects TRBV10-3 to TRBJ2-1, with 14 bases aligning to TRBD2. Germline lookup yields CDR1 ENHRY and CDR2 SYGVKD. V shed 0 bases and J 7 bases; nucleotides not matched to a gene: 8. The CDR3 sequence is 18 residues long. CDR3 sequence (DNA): TGTGCCATCAGTGAGTCCGGGACTAGCGGGAGTTTTAGGAATGAGCAGTTCTTC. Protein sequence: CAISESGTSGSFRNEQFF.

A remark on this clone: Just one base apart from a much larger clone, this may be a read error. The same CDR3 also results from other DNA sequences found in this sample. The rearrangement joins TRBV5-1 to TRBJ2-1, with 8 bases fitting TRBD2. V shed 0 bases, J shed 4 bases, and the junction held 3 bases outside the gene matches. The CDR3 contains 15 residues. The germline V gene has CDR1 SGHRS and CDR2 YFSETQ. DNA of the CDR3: TGCGCCAGCAGCTTGGTTAGCGGGGCTTACAATGAGCAGTTCTTC. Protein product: CASSLVSGAYNEQFF.

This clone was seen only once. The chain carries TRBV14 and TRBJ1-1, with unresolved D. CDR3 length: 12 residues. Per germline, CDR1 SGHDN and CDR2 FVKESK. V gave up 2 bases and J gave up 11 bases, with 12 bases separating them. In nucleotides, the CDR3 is TGTGCCAGCAGCCAAAGTAACTCTTTGGCTTTCTTT. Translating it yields CASSQSNSLAFF.

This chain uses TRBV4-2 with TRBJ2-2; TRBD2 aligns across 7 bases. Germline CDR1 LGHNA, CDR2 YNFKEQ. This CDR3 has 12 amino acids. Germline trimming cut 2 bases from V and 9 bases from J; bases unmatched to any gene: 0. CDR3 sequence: CASSQSGRELFF. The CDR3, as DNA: TGTGCCAGCAGCCAAAGCGGGAGGGAGCTGTTTTTT.

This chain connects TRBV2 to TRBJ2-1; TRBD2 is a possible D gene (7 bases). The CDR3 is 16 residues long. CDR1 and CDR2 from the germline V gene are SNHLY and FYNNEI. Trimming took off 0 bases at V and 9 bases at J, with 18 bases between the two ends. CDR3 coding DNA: TGTGCCAGCAGTGAAGCGGGGGGGCTACCCGGCGGTGAGCAGTTCTTC. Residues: CASSEAGGLPGGEQFF.

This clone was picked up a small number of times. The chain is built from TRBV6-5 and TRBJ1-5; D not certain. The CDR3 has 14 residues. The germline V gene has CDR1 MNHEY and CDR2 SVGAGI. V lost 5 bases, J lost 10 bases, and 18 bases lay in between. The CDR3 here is CASSLGGSKGPQHF. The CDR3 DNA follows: TGTGCCAGCAGTCTCGGCGGCTCAAAGGGACCCCAGCATTTT.

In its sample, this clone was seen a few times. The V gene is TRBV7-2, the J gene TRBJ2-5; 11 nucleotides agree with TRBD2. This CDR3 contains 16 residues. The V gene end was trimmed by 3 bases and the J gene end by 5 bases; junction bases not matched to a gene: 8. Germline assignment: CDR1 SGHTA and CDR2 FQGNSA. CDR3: CASSFFGLAGGETQYF. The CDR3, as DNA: TGTGCCAGCAGCTTTTTCGGGCTAGCGGGAGGCGAGACCCAGTACTTC. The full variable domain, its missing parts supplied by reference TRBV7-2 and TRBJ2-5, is GAGVSQSPSNKVTEKGKDVELRCDPISGHTALYWYRQSLGQGLEFLIYFQGNSAPDKSGLPSDRFSAERTGGSVSTLTIQRTQQEDSAVYLCASSFFGLAGGETQYFGPGTRLLVL.